This TCR beta chain was sequenced during a study of cytomegalovirus exposure and HLA in healthy donors (dated by TCRdb to 2016 to 2017). Concerning the study at large: In an earlier analysis of several hundred of the donors, under 300 Gb of sequence data and 100 million or so unique TCR beta sequences from approximately 180 million T cells were reported. The study profiled the T cell repertoires of 500 to 800 subjects by immunosequencing and related them to cytomegalovirus serostatus. HLA typing included class I and class II loci at four-digit resolution. Of the roughly 400 genotyped donors, 81% fell in the genetic ancestry cluster associated with self-reported Caucasian donors. Genome-wide SNP genotypes for about three fifths of the roughly 700 donors were used in a later genetic analysis, which treated that subset as a discovery cohort. Among a few hundred genotyped donors of the cohort, an average of about 240,000 unique TCR beta nucleotide sequences were sequenced per donor, roughly 20% of them non-productive. In the later analysis, no new phenotypic data were used to find candidate immune exposures; instead, reliance was placed on TCR beta sequences and their occurrence across donors. Roughly 320 gigabases of sequencing data and roughly 80 million unique TCR sequences made up an early release that covered approximately 620 HLA-typed donors. The study aimed to test whether cataloging public T cell receptors could reveal signatures of past pathogen exposure. Roughly 5 DR-DQ haplotypes were handled as single units for association and clustering, since linkage in the cohort was strong. Typing coverage differed by locus: A, B, C, DRB1 and DQB1 were typed in about 620-640 donors, DQA1 in around 500, DPA1 in roughly 590, and DPB1 in roughly 450. An earlier analysis of 500 to 750 of the donors applied high-throughput TCR beta sequencing to assess whether each TCR beta V gene segment acted as functional or pseudogenic. To predict cytomegalovirus infection status, the study combined high-throughput TCR immunosequencing, statistical association of individual TCRs with disease status, and machine learning. All discovery cohort repertoires had been generated on a single sequencing platform. In addition to the first cohort of around 670 subjects, a separate validation cohort of some 120 different subjects was used. Donor age, sex, ethnicity and CMV serostatus were collected together with the repertoire data. A later analysis re-analyzed previously published TCR beta repertoires from hundreds of donors and added high-resolution HLA genotyping to study TCR occurrence patterns. General findings and caveats noted by the study authors: V-gene and J-gene trimming of TCR beta chains was associated with a missense DCLRE1C variant in a later genetic analysis, and the association was replicated in an independent cohort. The authors suggested that the approach could potentially be extended to other disease states and immunological phenotypes. In a later analysis, HLA-associated TCR beta chains were found to be more clonally expanded and to have lower generation probabilities than equally common non-associated chains. Correlated functional status among segregating V segments might be attributable to linkage disequilibrium, but an unknown experimental factor could not be ruled out. Because HLA typing was missing for some donors at each locus, association tests included only the typed subset. According to a later analysis, TCR association rates differed among HLA loci, with DRB1 alleles showing the most associated TCRs and HLA-C alleles showing the fewest. Only TCR beta chains were sequenced in this cohort, and the absence of alpha or paired-chain data limited detectable features. Several of the top co-occurrence clusters appeared to be linked to parvovirus B19, influenza, CMV and Epstein-Barr virus, according to a later analysis. A later analysis associated 15,000 to 20,000 TCR beta sequences with specific HLA alleles at a false discovery rate of 0.05. A group of highly shared sequence variants was considered likely to be a technical artifact of the sequencing pipeline. In a later genetic analysis, fewer N-insertions in productive TCRs were reported among donors in an Asian-associated ancestry cluster than the roughly 640-donor mean. Presence/absence analyses assumed roughly uniform sequencing depth across donors, an assumption that may not hold. Broadly in line with IMGT annotations, most TCR beta V segments showed up in productive rearrangements about 87% or about 30% of the time in an earlier analysis of 587 of the donors. A further reported finding was that TCR beta sequences accurately predicted the HLA-A and HLA-B alleles for most subjects in the first cohort. Because counts were too low, roughly 18 rarely observed V segments, including chromosome 9 orphons, were left out of the earlier analysis of about 620 of the donors. When HLA alleles, especially DR and DQ, strongly co-occurred, TCR associations were difficult to assign to individual alleles. The study listed 164 TCR beta chains as associated with cytomegalovirus. Most TCR sequences were observed very rarely across donors, whereas some public TCRs were present in many individuals. Three of the identified cytomegalovirus-associated TCR beta chains were confirmed in vitro to be specific for cytomegalovirus antigens. Because the 87-base-pair reads could not distinguish some IMGT-functional V segments, including TRBV6-2 and TRBV6-3, those segments were excluded. In a later analysis, most CMV-associated TCR beta chains were found to appear HLA-restricted, with HLA associations seemingly driven largely by CMV exposure. The classifier was reported to diagnose cytomegalovirus status with high specificity and sensitivity in both the original cohort and the validation cohort. The only immune exposure information available for the cohort was CMV serostatus.

The CDR3, cysteine through phenylalanine, is 11 amino acids long. CDR3 DNA only is kept here, 33 bases in frame from base 1. The germline V gene (reference sequence) yields SEHNR for CDR1 and FQNEAQ for CDR2. The junction shows trimming of 2 bases on V and 8 bases on J, plus 4 bases between the germline ends. Points on this clone: The clone's antigen remains unknown. Base qualities are not at hand, and no much larger clone is one base apart.

Receptor amplification or capture employed the immunoSEQ multiplex PCR assay. For the multiplex PCR, a mixture combining 60 forward primers for TCR Vbeta segments and 13 reverse primers for TCR Jbeta segments was used. Amplification of the CDR3 region of rearranged TCR beta genes was performed with a multiplex PCR assay on genomic DNA. The amplified TCR beta libraries were sequenced on the Illumina HiSeq System as 87-base-pair reads. The source study handled its data this way. Across the 700 or so repertoires, a later analysis counted 75 million to 90 million unique TCR beta chains, roughly 11 million of which were shared by at least two donors. Raw reads were error-corrected and collapsed into unique sequences with a nearest-neighbor algorithm that merged closely related sequences to remove PCR and sequencing errors. CDR3 sequences were aligned to IMGT reference sequences to assign V, D and J gene segments. Each retained sequence needed at least a six-nucleotide match to both a V gene segment and a J gene segment. Rearrangements were called productive when the CDR3 lacked stop codons and stayed in frame with V and J; all others were non-productive. CDR3 was defined by IMGT convention, running from the second conserved V-encoded cysteine to the conserved J-encoded phenylalanine. In an earlier analysis of 500 to 650 of the donors, sequences lacking an unambiguous match to a single V gene segment were excluded. In an earlier analysis of a few hundred of the donors, V segments were called functional above 56.7% productive rearrangements and were called segregating when the between-donor standard deviation exceeded 5%. To diagnose cytomegalovirus status from the catalog of TCR beta chain sequences, a statistical classification framework was built. In a later analysis, TCR nucleotide sequences were compared against IMGT/GENE-DB human TR gene sequences so that V and J genes could be assigned. In a later analysis, CDR3 sequences and most-parsimonious VDJ recombination scenarios were assigned using the TCRdist pipeline. In a later analysis, each TCR beta chain was defined by its CDR3 amino acid sequence together with its V-gene family, and reads lacking a unique V-gene family were excluded. In a later analysis, 500 to 650 highly shared, low-generation-probability nucleotide sequences were removed to address suspected cross-contamination and a sequencing artifact. A later analysis calculated a clonal expansion index for each public chain from normalized within-repertoire ranks of inferred template counts. In a later analysis, generation probabilities were computed with a VDJ recombination model fitted to out-of-frame rearrangements, and the resulting probabilities were checked against IGoR. In a later analysis, TCR-TCR, TCR-HLA and TCR-CMV co-occurrence was scored with hypergeometric tests, and a repertoire-size bias correction was applied to TCR pairs. A later analysis estimated false discovery rates by permuting HLA or CMV assignments 20 times. In a later analysis, co-occurring TCRs were grouped using DBSCAN, with TCRdist sequence similarity added in when clustering inside HLA-allele-positive subsets. Repertoires with fewer than 30,000 or more than 120,000 public chains were left out of co-occurrence clustering, as were a handful of repertoires with anomalous nucleotide sharing. In TCRdb, the immuneACCESS table is reduced to in-frame sequences with V and J assigned. These tables do not hold every clone; where another copy was compared, an unresolved V gene accounts for under half, and the others remain unexplained. The V and J calls and clone size come from that table; D and trimming were worked out from the DNA. The sample data list some 150,000 clones, and roughly 80% of these were observed just once. The ten largest account for roughly 1.2% of the sample.

The cohort was made up of around 720 healthy bone marrow donors. All cohort members were sampled while nominally healthy, although unrecorded immune exposures were likely present. The donor tested CMV seronegative and was one of the 352 seronegative cohort members. A peripheral blood sample was provided by each donor, and peripheral blood mononuclear cells were used for TCR beta sequencing. Genomic DNA was extracted from the blood cell samples with the Qiagen DNeasy Blood Extraction Kit. Source material: PBMCs. In this chain, TRBV7-9 is recombined with TRBJ2-1; no D gene is confidently identified. This TCR came from a female donor in good health and CMV-seronegative. Here is the DNA: TGTGCCAGCAGCTTAATCGATGAGCAGTTCTTC. It is translated as CASSLIDEQFF.